A selection of T cell receptor beta chains follows, all from one sample in a study of pediatric ulcerative colitis. TCRdb keeps only in-frame clones here, not all; method: immunoSEQ multiplex PCR. In the table there are 20,000 to 25,000 clones, over 65% of which are singletons. Sequencing was performed on gut tissue. The receptor source for this set is a boy aged 10-17 years with severe ulcerative colitis. CDR3s include the opening cysteine and the closing phenylalanine or tryptophan. Each record gives: CDR3 protein, V gene.

CDR3 protein: CSVGPSGGYEQYF; V gene: TRBV29-1
CDR3 protein: CASGGLSGNTIYF; V gene: TRBV9
CDR3 protein: CSATGTSGSIEQYF; V gene: TRBV29-1
CDR3 protein: CASGVRLAGAVDTQYF; V gene: TRBV11-1
CDR3 protein: CATQTTGASSYEQYF; V gene: TRBV6-5
CDR3 protein: CASSHFRGKNTEAFF; V gene: TRBV14
CDR3 protein: CASKKGQYTEAFF; V gene: TRBV14
CDR3 protein: CASSLVDTGELFF; V gene: TRBV5-4
CDR3 protein: CAWMGQAEKLFF; V gene: TRBV30
CDR3 protein: CASSAGAVYNEQFF; V gene: TRBV2
CDR3 protein: CAWSETGSTGELFF; V gene: TRBV30
CDR3 protein: CASSPGQGGTYEQYF; V gene: TRBV18
CDR3 protein: CASSPGVASNYGYTF; V gene: TRBV7-2
CDR3 protein: CASSLVRAVGTGELFF; V gene: TRBV7-2
CDR3 protein: CASSLNQETQYF; V gene: TRBV11-1
CDR3 protein: CASSLGQEDEQFF; V gene: TRBV7-9
CDR3 protein: CASSAGGTGVEEQFF; V gene: TRBV5-4
CDR3 protein: CASTVGLGVLNEQFF; V gene: TRBV2
CDR3 protein: CASSQGSRGLYEQYF; V gene: TRBV4-1
CDR3 protein: CASSIDPRGEQFF; V gene: TRBV19
CDR3 protein: CASGLQSPDSLSGNTIYF; V gene: TRBV4-1
CDR3 protein: CATEGGAAFF; V gene: TRBV6-6
CDR3 protein: CASRKVAGGLEQFF; V gene: TRBV2
CDR3 protein: CASSASYEQYF; V gene: TRBV7-2
CDR3 protein: CASARADREYSYEQYF; V gene: TRBV27